Below are 24 T cell receptor beta chains sequenced from a single sample in a study of T cell repertoires in cytomegalovirus infection. TCRdb ran MiXCR on the reads and lists one entry per CDR3 protein. The table includes approximately 250,000 distinct CDR3 sequences, over 8% detected once. Sequencing was carried out using PBMCs. All receptors derive from a human donor in good health (CMV status not recorded). Some clones in this sample may be carry-over from other donors' samples.

The table lists this clonotype with many counts. The chain uses TRBV7-2 and TRBJ1-2, with 8 bases matching TRBD1. The CDR3 sequence is 17 residues long. V was clipped by 1 base and J by 0 bases; unmatched bases: 7. Germline CDR1 reads SGHTA; CDR2 reads FQGNSA. CDR3 sequence reads: CASSLVGTGDPNYGYTF. The CDR3 coding sequence is TGTGCCAGCAGCTTAGTCGGGACAGGCGACCCTAACTATGGCTACACCTTC.

This clonotype has a count of ten or more. The rearrangement links TRBV6-2 or TRBV6-3 to TRBJ1-5, with unresolved D. The V and J ends lost 0 bases and 4 bases respectively, with 13 bases between them. This CDR3 is 16 amino acids long. Germline V lookup: CDR1 MNHEY, CDR2 SVGEGT. The CDR3 DNA reads as TGTGCCAGCAGTTACTCGACGCCAGGTTCAAATCAGCCCCAGCATTTT. Its protein is CASSYSTPGSNQPQHF.

The chain joins TRBV5-6 to TRBJ1-2; D remains unclear. The CDR3 totals 16 residues. CDR1 SGHDT and CDR2 YYEEEE come from the germline V gene. Trimming shortened V by 3 bases and J by 1 base, and 16 bases separated the two germline ends. CDR3 coding DNA: TGTGCCAGCAGCTCATCGCGGCAGATCTTTAACTATGGCTACACCTTC. Its protein is CASSSSRQIFNYGYTF.

The gene calls are TRBV2 and TRBJ2-3; possible D gene TRBD1, 5 bases. CDR1 and CDR2 from the germline V gene are SNHLY and FYNNEI. The V gene lost 5 bases and the J gene lost 10 bases, with 10 bases spanning the gap. This CDR3 contains 11 residues. The CDR3 region is CASSPQGSQYF. CDR3 bases: TGTGCCAGCAGTCCCCAGGGTTCGCAGTATTTT.

This clonotype turned up a few times. The gene calls are TRBV12-3 or TRBV12-4 and TRBJ1-4; D unresolved. CDR3 length: 14 amino acids. Trimming stripped 5 bases from V and 2 bases from J, with 9 bases between. CDR3 sequence reads: CASSPTSTNEKLFF. In DNA, the CDR3 is TGTGCCAGCAGTCCGACCTCTACTAATGAAAAACTGTTTTTT.

Notes on this clonotype: This may be a read error: a much more frequent sequence differs by one nucleotide. The CDR3 DNA reads TGCGCCAGCAGCTTGGCGGGTAAGAGCACTGAAGCTTTCTTT. It is translated as CASSLAGKSTEAFF. The V and J genes are TRBV5-1 and TRBJ1-1, with unresolved D. The CDR3 contains 14 residues. Trimming pared 0 bases from V and 4 bases from J, leaving 10 bases between. Germline loops: CDR1 SGHRS, CDR2 YFSETQ.

This clonotype was found many times. The gene calls are TRBV7-8 and TRBJ2-7, with 10 bases fitting TRBD1. In germline, CDR1 is SGHVS, CDR2 FQNEAQ. This CDR3 is built from 17 residues. V gave up 5 bases and J gave up 2 bases; unmatched junction bases: 12. CDR3 DNA sequence: TGTGCCAGCAGCAAGGCGTGGGGGACAGGGGTAACCTACGAGCAGTACTTC. Residues: CASSKAWGTGVTYEQYF.

This clonotype appeared many times. The chain recombines TRBV7-8 with TRBJ2-5; D is unclear. V was clipped by 0 bases and J by 8 bases, with 7 bases between them. This CDR3 spans 12 amino acids. Germline CDR1 SGHVS, CDR2 FQNEAQ. For the CDR3, the DNA is TGTGCCAGCAGCTTAGCCAGCCCCACCCAGTACTTC. Encoded protein: CASSLASPTQYF.

There are many counts of this clonotype. The V gene is TRBV28, the J gene TRBJ1-6; D perhaps matches TRBD1 (6 bases). Trimming took 7 bases from V and 5 from J, leaving 12 bases between them. This CDR3 is built from 14 residues. Per germline, CDR1 MDHEN and CDR2 SYDVKM. CDR3 loop: CASNAGANNSPLHF. The CDR3 coding sequence is TGTGCCAGCAATGCAGGGGCCAATAATTCACCCCTCCACTTT.

This clonotype has more than one count but fewer than ten. The V and J genes are TRBV5-1 and TRBJ1-1; D is perhaps TRBD1 (5 bases). From germline, CDR1 is SGHRS and CDR2 YFSETQ. The CDR3 sequence is 14 residues long. V shed 7 bases and J shed 1 base, with 14 bases lying between them. As DNA, the CDR3 is TGCGCCAGCGGCCGCGGGGCTGGGAACACTGAAGCTTTCTTT. This sequence encodes CASGRGAGNTEAFF.

This clonotype was picked up many times. Here the CDR3 DNA reads TGTGCCAGCAGCCCGACTAGCGGGAGTCGGGAGACCCAGTACTTC. It is translated as CASSPTSGSRETQYF. The genes are TRBV7-2 and TRBJ2-5; 12 bases are a match to TRBD2. V was clipped by 5 bases and J by 5 bases; unmatched bases: 6. The germline CDR1 and CDR2 sequences are SGHTA and FQGNSA. The CDR3 sequence is 15 residues long. Full variable domain (missing parts from reference TRBV7-2 and TRBJ2-5): GAGVSQSPSNKVTEKGKDVELRCDPISGHTALYWYRQSLGQGLEFLIYFQGNSAPDKSGLPSDRFSAERTGGSVSTLTIQRTQQEDSAVYLCASSPTSGSRETQYFGPGTRLLVL.

The chain has TRBV5-1 and TRBJ1-6, with D hard to call. This CDR3 has 14 amino acids. V shed 0 bases and J shed 10 bases, with 11 bases lying between them. CDR1 SGHRS and CDR2 YFSETQ come from the germline V gene. The CDR3 nucleotides are TGCGCCAGCAGCTTGGGAGGTGAGGGATCACCCCTCCACTTT. Protein product: CASSLGGEGSPLHF.

This clonotype appeared many times. V is TRBV5-1 and J is TRBJ1-2; D may be TRBD1 (5 bases). The germline V gene has CDR1 SGHRS and CDR2 YFSETQ. Trimming removed 4 bases from V and 3 bases from J, with 10 bases in between. This CDR3 spans 13 amino acids. The DNA of the CDR3 is TGCGCCAGCAGCGCGGAAGGGGACTATGGCTACACCTTC. Its translation is CASSAEGDYGYTF.

This clonotype was observed at least ten times. This rearrangement joins TRBV7-2 to TRBJ2-4; TRBD2 matches at 10 bases. Trimming at V came to 5 bases and at J to 5 bases, leaving 12 bases not matched to a gene. CDR1 is SGHTA, CDR2 FQGNSA, per germline. This CDR3 is 17 amino acids long. This CDR3 is CASSDRLGLAYQNIQYF. CDR3 DNA sequence: TGTGCCAGCAGCGATAGACTGGGACTAGCGTATCAAAACATTCAGTACTTC.

This sequence joins TRBV7-3 and TRBJ2-1; TRBD2 aligns across 9 bases. The CDR3 is made up of 15 amino acids. Per the germline V gene, CDR1 is SGHTA and CDR2 is FQGTGA. V shed 2 bases, J shed 7 bases, and the junction held 6 bases outside the gene matches. The CDR3 DNA is TGTGCCAGCAGCTTACTAGCGGGGCAGGGGAATGAGCAGTTCTTC. Encoded protein: CASSLLAGQGNEQFF.

The CDR3 DNA reads TGTGCCAGCAGTTTAGTAGTACCTCTGGGGGGAGAGACCCAGTACTTC. It codes for CASSLVVPLGGETQYF. This chain uses TRBV12-3 or TRBV12-4 with TRBJ2-5; D possibly corresponds to TRBD2 (6 bases). The CDR3 runs to 16 residues. Trimming removed 1 base from V and 4 bases from J, with 16 bases in between.

This clonotype was recorded at least ten times. The chain couples TRBV19 to TRBJ2-7; D could derive from TRBD1 or TRBD2 (5 bases each). Trimming took 3 bases from V and 2 from J, leaving 8 bases between them. The CDR3 loop spans 13 amino acids. CDR1 and CDR2 from the germline V gene are LNHDA and SQIVND (reference sequence). The CDR3 reads CASSMGRTYEQYF. The DNA of the CDR3 is TGTGCCAGTAGTATGGGACGGACCTACGAGCAGTACTTC. The entire variable domain, with the rest obtained from reference TRBV19 and TRBJ2-7, is as follows: DGGITQSPKYLFRKEGQNVTLSCEQNLNHDAMYWYRQDPGQGLRLIYYSQIVNDFQKGDIAEGYSVSREKKESFPLTVTSAQKNPTAFYLCASSMGRTYEQYFGPGTRLTVT.

This clonotype came up a few times. This chain's CDR3 is CASSPAGHYEQYF. In DNA, the CDR3 is TGCGCCAGCAGTCCAGCCGGACACTACGAGCAGTACTTC. The J gene is TRBJ2-7, the V gene TRBV23-1, with D tentatively TRBD1 (5 bases). TRBV23-1 is placed among ORFs of uncertain function. V was trimmed by 4 bases and J by 3 bases, leaving 10 bases between them. The CDR3 runs 13 residues.

This clonotype was observed at least ten times. The chain employs TRBV6-2 or TRBV6-3 and TRBJ1-1, with 9 bases aligning to TRBD1. Germline loops: CDR1 MNHEY, CDR2 SVGEGT. The CDR3 extends over 16 amino acids. V shed 2 bases, J shed 2 bases, and the junction held 6 bases outside the gene matches. The chain's CDR3 is CASSYPGQGINTEAFF. In nucleotides, the CDR3 is TGTGCCAGCAGTTACCCTGGACAGGGGATTAACACTGAAGCTTTCTTT.

This clonotype showed up many times. This chain uses TRBV5-4 with TRBJ2-7; 8 bases align to TRBD2. The CDR3 is 14 residues long. V lost 0 bases and J lost 3; bases outside the gene matches: 2. CDR1 is SGHNT, CDR2 YYREEE, per germline (reference sequence). The CDR3 DNA sequence: TGTGCCAGCAGCTTGGCAGCGGGGGACTACGAGCAGTACTTC. It translates to CASSLAAGDYEQYF.

This clonotype was observed many times. This chain connects TRBV12-3 or TRBV12-4 to TRBJ1-4; D is unclear. Trimming removed 7 bases at V and 0 bases at J, with 9 bases between. CDR3 length: 14 residues. CDR3 in amino acids: CASTGQTTNEKLFF. CDR3 nucleotide sequence: TGTGCCAGCACCGGCCAAACAACTAATGAAAAACTGTTTTTT.

This clonotype was observed at least ten times. The V and J genes are TRBV7-9 and TRBJ1-6; D not resolved. CDR3 length: 13 amino acids. Germline CDR1 is SEHNR and CDR2 is FQNEAQ (reference sequence). Trimming took off 3 bases at V and 7 bases at J, with 7 bases between the two ends. The CDR3 coding sequence is TGTGCCAGCAGCTTTAAAGGGAATTCACCCCTCCACTTT. Translated, it gives CASSFKGNSPLHF.

This clonotype has at least ten counts. The chain employs TRBV7-2 and TRBJ2-7, with D maybe TRBD1 (6 bases). The CDR3 is 13 amino acids. Germline CDR1 SGHTA, CDR2 FQGNSA. The V and J ends lost 5 bases and 7 bases respectively, with 15 bases between them. CDR3 residues: CASSRVKQGEQYF. The DNA for the CDR3 is TGTGCCAGCAGCCGGGTCAAGCAGGGGGAGCAGTACTTC.

Ten or more counts support this clonotype. The rearrangement joins TRBV6-5 to TRBJ1-1; D ambiguous. V was shortened by 5 bases and J by 4 bases, with 11 bases between the two germline ends. The CDR3 is 13 residues long. Germline CDR1 reads MNHEY; CDR2 reads SVGAGI. The CDR3 region is CASSTGRRTEAFF. The CDR3 region has the DNA TGTGCCAGCAGTACCGGTAGACGCACTGAAGCTTTCTTT.